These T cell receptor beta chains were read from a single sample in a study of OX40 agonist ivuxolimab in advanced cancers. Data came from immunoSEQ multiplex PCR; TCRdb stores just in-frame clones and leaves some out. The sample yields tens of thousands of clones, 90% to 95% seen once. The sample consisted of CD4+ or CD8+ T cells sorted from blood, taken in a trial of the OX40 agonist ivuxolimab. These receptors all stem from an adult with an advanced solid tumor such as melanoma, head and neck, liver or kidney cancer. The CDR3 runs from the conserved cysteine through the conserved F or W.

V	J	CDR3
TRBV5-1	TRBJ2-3	CASNYAFSTDTQYF
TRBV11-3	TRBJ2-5	CASSAGHREQETQYF
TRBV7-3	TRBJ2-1	CASSLSSFNEQFF
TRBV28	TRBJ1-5	CASSLGIGNQPQHF
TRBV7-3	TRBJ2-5	CASSSSGAKETQYF
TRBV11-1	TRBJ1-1	CASSLFRGNTEAFF
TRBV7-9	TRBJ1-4	CASRTGTGDEKLFF
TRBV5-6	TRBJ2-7	CASSLGVSYEQYF
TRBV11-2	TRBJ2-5	CASSPVDTLVTQYF
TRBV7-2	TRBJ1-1	CASSLGFRTAVTEAFF